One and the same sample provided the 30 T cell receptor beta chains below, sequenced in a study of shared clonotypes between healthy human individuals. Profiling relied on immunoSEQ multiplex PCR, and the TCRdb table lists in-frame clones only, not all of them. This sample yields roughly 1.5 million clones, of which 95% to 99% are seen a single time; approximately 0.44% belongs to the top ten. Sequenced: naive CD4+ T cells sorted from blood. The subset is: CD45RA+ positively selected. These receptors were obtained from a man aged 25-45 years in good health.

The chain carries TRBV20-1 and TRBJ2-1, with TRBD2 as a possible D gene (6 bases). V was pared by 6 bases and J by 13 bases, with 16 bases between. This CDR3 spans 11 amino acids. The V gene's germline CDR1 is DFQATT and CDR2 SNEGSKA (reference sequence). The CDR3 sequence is CSAGDRGSQFF. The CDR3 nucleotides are TGCAGTGCCGGCGACCGGGGGTCACAGTTCTTC.

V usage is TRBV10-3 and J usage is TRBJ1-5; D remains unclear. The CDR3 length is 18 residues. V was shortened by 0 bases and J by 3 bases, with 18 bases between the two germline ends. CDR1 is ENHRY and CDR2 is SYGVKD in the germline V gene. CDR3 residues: CAISESGFVGRDNQPQHF. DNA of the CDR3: TGTGCCATCAGTGAGTCGGGCTTTGTCGGACGAGACAATCAGCCCCAGCATTTT.

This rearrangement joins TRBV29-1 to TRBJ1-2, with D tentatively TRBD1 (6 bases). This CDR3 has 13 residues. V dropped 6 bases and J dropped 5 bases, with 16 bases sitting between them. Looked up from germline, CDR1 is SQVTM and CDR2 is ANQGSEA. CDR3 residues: CSVMKDSNYGYTF. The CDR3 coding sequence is TGCAGCGTAATGAAGGACAGCAATTATGGCTACACCTTC.

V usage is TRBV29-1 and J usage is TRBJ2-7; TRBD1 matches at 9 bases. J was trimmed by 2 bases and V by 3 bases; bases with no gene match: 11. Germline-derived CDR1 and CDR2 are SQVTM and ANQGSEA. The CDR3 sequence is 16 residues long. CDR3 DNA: TGCAGCGTTGAGGGTGTTGTGGGACAGGGTCCCTACGAGCAGTACTTC. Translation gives CSVEGVVGQGPYEQYF.

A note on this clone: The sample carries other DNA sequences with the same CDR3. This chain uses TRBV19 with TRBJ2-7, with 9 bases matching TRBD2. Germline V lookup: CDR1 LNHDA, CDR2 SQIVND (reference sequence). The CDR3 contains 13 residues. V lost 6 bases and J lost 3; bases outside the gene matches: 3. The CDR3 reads CASSLAGNYEQYF. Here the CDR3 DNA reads TGTGCCAGTAGCCTAGCGGGGAACTACGAGCAGTACTTC.

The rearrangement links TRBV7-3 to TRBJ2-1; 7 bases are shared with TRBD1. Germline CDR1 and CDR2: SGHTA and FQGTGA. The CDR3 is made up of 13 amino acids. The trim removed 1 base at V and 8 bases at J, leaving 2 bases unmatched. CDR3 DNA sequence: TGTGCCAGCAGCTTAAGACAGGGCGATGAGCAGTTCTTC. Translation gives CASSLRQGDEQFF.

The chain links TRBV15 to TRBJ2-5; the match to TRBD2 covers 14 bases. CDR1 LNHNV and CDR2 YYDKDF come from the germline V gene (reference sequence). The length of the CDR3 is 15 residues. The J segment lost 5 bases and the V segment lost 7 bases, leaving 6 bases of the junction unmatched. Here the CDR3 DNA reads TGTGCCACCACCGGACTAGCGGGAGGTGGGGAGACCCAGTACTTC. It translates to CATTGLAGGGETQYF.

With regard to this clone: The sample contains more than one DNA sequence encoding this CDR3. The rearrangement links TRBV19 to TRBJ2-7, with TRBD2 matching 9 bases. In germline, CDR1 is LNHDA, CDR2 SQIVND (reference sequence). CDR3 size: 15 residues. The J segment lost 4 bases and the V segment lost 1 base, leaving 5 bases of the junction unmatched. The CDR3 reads CASSIVSGSSYEQYF. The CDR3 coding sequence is TGTGCCAGTAGTATAGTTAGCGGGAGCTCTTACGAGCAGTACTTC. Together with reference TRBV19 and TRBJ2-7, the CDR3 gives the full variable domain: DGGITQSPKYLFRKEGQNVTLSCEQNLNHDAMYWYRQDPGQGLRLIYYSQIVNDFQKGDIAEGYSVSREKKESFPLTVTSAQKNPTAFYLCASSIVSGSSYEQYFGPGTRLTVT.

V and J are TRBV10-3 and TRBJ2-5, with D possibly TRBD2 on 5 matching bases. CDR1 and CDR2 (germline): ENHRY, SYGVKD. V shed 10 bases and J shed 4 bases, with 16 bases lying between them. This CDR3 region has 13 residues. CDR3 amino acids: CATSGPGRETQYF. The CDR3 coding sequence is TGTGCCACCTCGGGCCCGGGAAGAGAGACCCAGTACTTC.

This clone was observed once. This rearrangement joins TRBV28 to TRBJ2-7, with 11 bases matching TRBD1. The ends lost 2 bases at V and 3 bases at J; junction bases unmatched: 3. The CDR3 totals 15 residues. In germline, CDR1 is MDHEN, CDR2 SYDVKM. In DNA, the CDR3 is TGTGCCAGCAGTTTACAGGACAGGGGGCACTACGAGCAGTACTTC. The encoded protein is CASSLQDRGHYEQYF.

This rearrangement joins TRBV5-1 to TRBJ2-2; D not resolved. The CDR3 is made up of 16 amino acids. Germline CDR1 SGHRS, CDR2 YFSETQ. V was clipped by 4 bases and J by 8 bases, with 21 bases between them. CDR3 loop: CASSPTDGVDSGELFF. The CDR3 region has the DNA TGCGCCAGCAGCCCTACCGATGGGGTTGATAGTGGGGAGCTGTTTTTT.

CDR3 protein: CAISESGGIYTDTQYF. The CDR3 coding sequence is TGTGCCATCAGTGAGTCCGGGGGGATCTACACAGATACGCAGTATTTT. This chain connects TRBV10-3 to TRBJ2-3, with 7 bases matching TRBD2. This CDR3 contains 16 residues. V was clipped by 0 bases and J by 2 bases; unmatched bases: 5. Per germline, CDR1 ENHRY and CDR2 SYGVKD.

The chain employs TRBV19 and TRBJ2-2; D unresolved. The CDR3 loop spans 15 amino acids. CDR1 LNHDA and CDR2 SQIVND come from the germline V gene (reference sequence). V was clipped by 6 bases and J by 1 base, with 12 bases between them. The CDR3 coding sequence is TGTGCCAGTAGCTTCCGACACTTGAACACCGGGGAGCTGTTTTTT. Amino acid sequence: CASSFRHLNTGELFF.

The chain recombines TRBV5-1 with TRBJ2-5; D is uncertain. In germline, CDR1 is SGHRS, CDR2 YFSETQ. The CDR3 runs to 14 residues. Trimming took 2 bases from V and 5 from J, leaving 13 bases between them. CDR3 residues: CASSFGISQETQYF. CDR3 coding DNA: TGCGCCAGCAGCTTTGGTATCAGCCAGGAGACCCAGTACTTC.

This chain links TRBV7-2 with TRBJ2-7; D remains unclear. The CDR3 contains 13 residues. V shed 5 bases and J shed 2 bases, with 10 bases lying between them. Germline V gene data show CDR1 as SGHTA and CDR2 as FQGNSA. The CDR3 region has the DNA TGTGCCAGCAGCCCCGTTTTTCCCTACGAGCAGTACTTC. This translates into CASSPVFPYEQYF.

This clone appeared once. The CDR3 protein is CASRSGTNYGYTF. The CDR3 coding sequence is TGTGCCAGTAGGTCCGGGACTAACTATGGCTACACCTTC. The chain couples TRBV19 to TRBJ1-2; no firm D call. The germline V gene has CDR1 LNHDA and CDR2 SQIVND (reference sequence). Between the trimmed V and J ends, which lost 6 bases and 0 bases, there was a span of 8 bases. The CDR3 spans 13 residues.

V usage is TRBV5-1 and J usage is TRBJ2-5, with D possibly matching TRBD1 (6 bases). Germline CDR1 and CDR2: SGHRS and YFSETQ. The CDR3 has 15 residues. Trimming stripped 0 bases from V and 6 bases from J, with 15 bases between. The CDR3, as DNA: TGCGCCAGCAGCTTGGAGGCAGGGGCGGGTAAGACCCAGTACTTC. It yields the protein CASSLEAGAGKTQYF.

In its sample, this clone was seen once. The CDR3 reads CASSGGRAAYEQYF. CDR3 nucleotide sequence: TGTGCCAGCAGTGGGGGGAGGGCCGCCTACGAGCAGTACTTC. The chain carries TRBV6-1 and TRBJ2-7; 7 bases are a match to TRBD2. Trimming at V came to 4 bases and at J to 2 bases, leaving 5 bases not matched to a gene. Germline V gene data show CDR1 as MNHNS and CDR2 as SASEGT. This CDR3 region has 14 residues.

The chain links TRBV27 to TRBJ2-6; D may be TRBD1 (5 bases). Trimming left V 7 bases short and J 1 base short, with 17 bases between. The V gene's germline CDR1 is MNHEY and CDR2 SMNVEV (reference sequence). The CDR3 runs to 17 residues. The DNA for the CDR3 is TGTGCCAGCAAACGACAGCCCTCACTTTCTGGGGCCAACGTCCTGACTTTC. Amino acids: CASKRQPSLSGANVLTF.

This chain's CDR3 is CASSIGAGRQETQYF. In DNA, the CDR3 is TGTGCCAGTAGTATAGGCGCAGGTCGGCAAGAGACCCAGTACTTC. The V call is TRBV19, the J call TRBJ2-5; D is unclear. V lost 1 base and J lost 2, with 11 bases in between. CDR1 is LNHDA and CDR2 is SQIVND in the germline V gene (reference sequence). There are 15 residues in the CDR3.

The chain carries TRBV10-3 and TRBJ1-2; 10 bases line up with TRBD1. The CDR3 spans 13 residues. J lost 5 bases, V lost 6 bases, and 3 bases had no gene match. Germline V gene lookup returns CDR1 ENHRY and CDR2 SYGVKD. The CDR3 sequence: CAISRDRGYGYTF. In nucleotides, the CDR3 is TGTGCCATCAGCCGGGACAGGGGATATGGCTACACCTTC.

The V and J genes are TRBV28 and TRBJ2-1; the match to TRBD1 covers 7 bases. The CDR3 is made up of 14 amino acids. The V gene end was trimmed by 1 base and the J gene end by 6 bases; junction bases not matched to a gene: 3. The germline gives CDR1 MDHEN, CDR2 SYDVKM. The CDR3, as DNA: TGTGCCAGCAGTTTATTGTCAGGGGGCAATGAGCAGTTCTTC. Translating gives CASSLLSGGNEQFF.

This CDR3 reads CASSPVRGGNYGYTF. The CDR3 DNA reads as TGTGCCAGCAGCCCGGTGCGGGGGGGGAACTATGGCTACACCTTC. The chain carries TRBV5-4 and TRBJ1-2; D possibly corresponds to TRBD1 (5 bases). Trimming stripped 4 bases from V and 2 bases from J, with 15 bases between. The CDR3 consists of 15 residues. The germline V gene encodes CDR1 SGHNT and CDR2 YYREEE (reference sequence). Filled out from reference TRBV5-4 and TRBJ1-2, the complete variable domain reads ETGVTQSPTHLIKTRGQQVTLRCSSQSGHNTVSWYQQALGQGPQFIFQYYREEENGRGNFPPRFSGLQFPNYSSELNVNALELDDSALYLCASSPVRGGNYGYTFGSGTRLTVV.

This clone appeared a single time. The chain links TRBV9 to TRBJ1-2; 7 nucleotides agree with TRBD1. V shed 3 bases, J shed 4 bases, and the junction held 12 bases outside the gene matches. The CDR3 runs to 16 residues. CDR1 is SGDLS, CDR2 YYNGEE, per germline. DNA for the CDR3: TGTGCCAGCAGCGCCACGGGGACAGCGCCGGGCTATGGCTACACCTTC. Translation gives CASSATGTAPGYGYTF.

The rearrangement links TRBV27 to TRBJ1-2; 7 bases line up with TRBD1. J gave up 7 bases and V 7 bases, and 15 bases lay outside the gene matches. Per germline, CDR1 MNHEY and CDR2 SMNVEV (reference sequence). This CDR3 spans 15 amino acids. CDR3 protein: CASTIKWRQGGGYTF. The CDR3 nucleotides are TGTGCCAGCACCATCAAGTGGAGACAGGGTGGTGGCTACACCTTC.

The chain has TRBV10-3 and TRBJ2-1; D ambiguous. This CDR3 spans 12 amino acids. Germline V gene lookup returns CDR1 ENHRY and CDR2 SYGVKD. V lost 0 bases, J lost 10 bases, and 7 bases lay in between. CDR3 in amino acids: CAISESSGEQFF. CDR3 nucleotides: TGTGCCATCAGTGAGTCGTCTGGGGAGCAGTTCTTC.

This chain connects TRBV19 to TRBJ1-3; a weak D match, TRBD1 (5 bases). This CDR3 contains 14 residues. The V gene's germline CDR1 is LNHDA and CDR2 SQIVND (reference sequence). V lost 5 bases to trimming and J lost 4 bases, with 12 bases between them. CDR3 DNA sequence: TGTGCCAGTAGTGTACAGGTCGGAGGAAACACCATATATTTT. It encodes CASSVQVGGNTIYF. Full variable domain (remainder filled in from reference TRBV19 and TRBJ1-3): DGGITQSPKYLFRKEGQNVTLSCEQNLNHDAMYWYRQDPGQGLRLIYYSQIVNDFQKGDIAEGYSVSREKKESFPLTVTSAQKNPTAFYLCASSVQVGGNTIYFGEGSWLTVV.

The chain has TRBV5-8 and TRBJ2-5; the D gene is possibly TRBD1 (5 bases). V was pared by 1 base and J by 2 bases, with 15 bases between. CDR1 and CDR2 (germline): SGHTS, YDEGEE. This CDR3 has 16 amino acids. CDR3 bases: TGTGCCAGCAGCTTGACGTCAGGGCGAGGTCAAGAGACCCAGTACTTC. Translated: CASSLTSGRGQETQYF.

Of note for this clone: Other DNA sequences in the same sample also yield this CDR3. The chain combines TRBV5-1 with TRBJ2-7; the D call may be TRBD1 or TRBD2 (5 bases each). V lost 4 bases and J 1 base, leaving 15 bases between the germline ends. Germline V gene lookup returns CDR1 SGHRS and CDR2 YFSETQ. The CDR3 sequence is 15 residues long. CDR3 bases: TGCGCCAGCAGCCTCGGGACGGCTCTATCCTACGAGCAGTACTTC. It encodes CASSLGTALSYEQYF.

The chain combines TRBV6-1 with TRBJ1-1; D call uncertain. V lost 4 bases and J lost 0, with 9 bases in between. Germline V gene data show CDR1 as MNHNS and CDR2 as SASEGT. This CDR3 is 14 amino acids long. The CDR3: CASSVAAMNTEAFF. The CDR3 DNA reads TGTGCCAGCAGTGTAGCAGCGATGAACACTGAAGCTTTCTTT.